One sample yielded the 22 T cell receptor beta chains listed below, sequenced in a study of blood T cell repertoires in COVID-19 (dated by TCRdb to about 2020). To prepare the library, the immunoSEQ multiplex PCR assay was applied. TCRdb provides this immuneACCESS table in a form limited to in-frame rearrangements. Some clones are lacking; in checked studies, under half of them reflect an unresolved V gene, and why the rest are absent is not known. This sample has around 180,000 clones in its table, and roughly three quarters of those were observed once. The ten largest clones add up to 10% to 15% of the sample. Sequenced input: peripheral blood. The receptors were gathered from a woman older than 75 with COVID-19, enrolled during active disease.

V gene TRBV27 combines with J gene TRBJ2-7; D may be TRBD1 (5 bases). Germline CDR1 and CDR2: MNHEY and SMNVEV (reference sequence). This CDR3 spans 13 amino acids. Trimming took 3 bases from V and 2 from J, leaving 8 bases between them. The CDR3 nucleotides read TGTGCCAGCAGTTTTAGACAGACCTACGAGCAGTACTTC. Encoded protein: CASSFRQTYEQYF.

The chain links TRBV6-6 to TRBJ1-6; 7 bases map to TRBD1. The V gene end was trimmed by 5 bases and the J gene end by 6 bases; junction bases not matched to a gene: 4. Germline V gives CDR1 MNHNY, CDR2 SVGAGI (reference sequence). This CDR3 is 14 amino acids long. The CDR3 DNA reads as TGTGCCAGCAGTAGACAGGGACTTAATTCACCCCTCCACTTT. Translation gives CASSRQGLNSPLHF.

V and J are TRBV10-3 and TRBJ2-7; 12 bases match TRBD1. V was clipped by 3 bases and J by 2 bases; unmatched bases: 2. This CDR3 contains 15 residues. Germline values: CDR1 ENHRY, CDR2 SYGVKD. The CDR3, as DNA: TGTGCCATCAGTGAAGGGACAGGGGGCCCCTACGAGCAGTACTTC. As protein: CAISEGTGGPYEQYF.

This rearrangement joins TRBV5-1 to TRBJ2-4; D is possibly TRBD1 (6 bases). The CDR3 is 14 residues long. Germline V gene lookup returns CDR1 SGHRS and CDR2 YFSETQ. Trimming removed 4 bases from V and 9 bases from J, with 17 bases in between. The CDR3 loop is CASSTRDTWSIQYF. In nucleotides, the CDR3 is TGCGCCAGCAGCACACGGGACACATGGTCCATTCAGTACTTC.

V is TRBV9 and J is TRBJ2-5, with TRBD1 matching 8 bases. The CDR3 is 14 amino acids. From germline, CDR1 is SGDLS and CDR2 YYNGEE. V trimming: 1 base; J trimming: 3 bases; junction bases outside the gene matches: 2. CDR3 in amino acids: CASSVSQGEETQYF. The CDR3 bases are TGTGCCAGCAGCGTATCACAGGGGGAAGAGACCCAGTACTTC.

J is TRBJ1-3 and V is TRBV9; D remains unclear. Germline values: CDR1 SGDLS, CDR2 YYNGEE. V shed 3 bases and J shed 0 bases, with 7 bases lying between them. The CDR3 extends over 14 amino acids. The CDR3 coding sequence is TGTGCCAGCAGCGCCTTACTCTCTGGAAACACCATATATTTT. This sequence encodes CASSALLSGNTIYF.

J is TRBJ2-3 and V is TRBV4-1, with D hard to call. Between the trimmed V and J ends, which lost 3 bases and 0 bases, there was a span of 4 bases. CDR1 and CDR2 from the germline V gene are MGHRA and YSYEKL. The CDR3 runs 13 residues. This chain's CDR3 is CASSHVSTDTQYF. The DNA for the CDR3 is TGCGCCAGCAGCCATGTAAGCACAGATACGCAGTATTTT.

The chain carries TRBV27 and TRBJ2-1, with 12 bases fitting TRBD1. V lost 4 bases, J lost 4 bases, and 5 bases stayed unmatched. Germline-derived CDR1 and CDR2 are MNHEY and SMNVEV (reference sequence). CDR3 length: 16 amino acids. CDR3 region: CASSSTGQGAYNEQFF. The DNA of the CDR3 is TGTGCCAGCAGTTCCACGGGACAGGGGGCTTACAATGAGCAGTTCTTC.

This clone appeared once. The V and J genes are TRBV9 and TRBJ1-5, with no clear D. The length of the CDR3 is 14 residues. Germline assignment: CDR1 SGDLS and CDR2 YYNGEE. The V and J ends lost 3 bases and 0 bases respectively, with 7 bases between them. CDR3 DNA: TGTGCCAGCAGCGCCGGTAGTAGCAATCAGCCCCAGCATTTT. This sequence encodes CASSAGSSNQPQHF.

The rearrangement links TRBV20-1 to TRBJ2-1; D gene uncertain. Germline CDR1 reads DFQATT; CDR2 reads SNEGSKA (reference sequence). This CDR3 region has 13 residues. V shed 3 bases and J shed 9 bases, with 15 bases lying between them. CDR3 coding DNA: TGCAGTGCTAGTGTTGACGGCGGTATTGAGCAGTTCTTC. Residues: CSASVDGGIEQFF.

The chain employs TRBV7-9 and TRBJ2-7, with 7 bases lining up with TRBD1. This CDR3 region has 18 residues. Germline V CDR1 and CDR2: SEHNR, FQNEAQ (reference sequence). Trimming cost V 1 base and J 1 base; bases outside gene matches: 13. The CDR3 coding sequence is TGTGCCAGCAGCTTAGGGGAATTTGGAACAGGGGCATCCTACGAGCAGTACTTC. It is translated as CASSLGEFGTGASYEQYF.

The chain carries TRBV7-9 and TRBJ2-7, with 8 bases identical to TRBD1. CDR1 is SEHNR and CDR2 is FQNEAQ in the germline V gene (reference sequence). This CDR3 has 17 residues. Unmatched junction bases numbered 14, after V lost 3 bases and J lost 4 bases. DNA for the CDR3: TGTGCCAGCAGCTTCTGGACAGGGTGGGGGGTTCCTTACGAGCAGTACTTC. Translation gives CASSFWTGWGVPYEQYF.

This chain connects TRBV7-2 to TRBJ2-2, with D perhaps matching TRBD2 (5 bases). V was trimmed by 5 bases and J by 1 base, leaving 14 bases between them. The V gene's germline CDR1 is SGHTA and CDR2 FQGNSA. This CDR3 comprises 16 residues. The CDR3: CASSAQEVRNTGELFF. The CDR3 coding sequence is TGTGCCAGCAGCGCCCAGGAGGTCCGGAACACCGGGGAGCTGTTTTTT.

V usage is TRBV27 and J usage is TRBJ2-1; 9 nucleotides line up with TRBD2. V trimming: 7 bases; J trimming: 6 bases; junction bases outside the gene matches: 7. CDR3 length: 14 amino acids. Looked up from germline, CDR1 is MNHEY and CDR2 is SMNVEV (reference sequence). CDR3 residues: CASKAGGSGNEQFF. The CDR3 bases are TGTGCCAGCAAGGCGGGAGGGTCTGGCAATGAGCAGTTCTTC.

CDR3 region: CASSFAREKAPLHF. In DNA, the CDR3 is TGTGCCAGCAGCTTTGCGCGGGAGAAAGCACCCCTCCACTTT. This chain uses TRBV5-6 with TRBJ1-6; D remains unclear. This CDR3 comprises 14 residues. V lost 2 bases, J lost 11 bases, and 14 bases lay in between. Germline V lookup: CDR1 SGHDT, CDR2 YYEEEE.

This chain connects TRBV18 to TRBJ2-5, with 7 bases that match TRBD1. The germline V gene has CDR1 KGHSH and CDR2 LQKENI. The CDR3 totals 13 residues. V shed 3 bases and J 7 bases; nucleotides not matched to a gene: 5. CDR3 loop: CASSPGQPGTQYF. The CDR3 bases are TGTGCCAGCTCACCGGGACAGCCTGGGACCCAGTACTTC.

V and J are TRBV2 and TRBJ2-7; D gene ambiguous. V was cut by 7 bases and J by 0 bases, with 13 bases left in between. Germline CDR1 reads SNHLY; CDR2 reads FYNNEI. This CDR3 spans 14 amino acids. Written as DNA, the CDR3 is TGTGCCAGCACCCCGCGAAGGAGCTCCTACGAGCAGTACTTC. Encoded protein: CASTPRRSSYEQYF.

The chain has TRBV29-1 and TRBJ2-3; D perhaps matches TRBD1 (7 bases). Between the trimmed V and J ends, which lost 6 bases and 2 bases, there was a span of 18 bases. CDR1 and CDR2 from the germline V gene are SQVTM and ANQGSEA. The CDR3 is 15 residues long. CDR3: CSVGRAGGFTDTQYF. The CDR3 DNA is TGCAGCGTGGGAAGGGCAGGGGGGTTCACAGATACGCAGTATTTT.

CDR3 protein: CSASRLAGPDTQYF. For the CDR3, the DNA is TGCAGTGCTAGTCGACTAGCGGGGCCAGATACGCAGTATTTT. The V gene is TRBV20-1, the J gene TRBJ2-3; TRBD2 matches at 11 bases. Germline CDR1 and CDR2: DFQATT and SNEGSKA (reference sequence). V lost 3 bases and J lost 4; bases outside the gene matches: 3. The CDR3 contains 14 residues.

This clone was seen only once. The chain's CDR3 is CASSYKGADGYTF. CDR3 nucleotide sequence: TGTGCCAGCAGTTACAAGGGGGCGGATGGCTACACCTTC. The gene calls are TRBV6-5 and TRBJ1-2, with TRBD1 identical over 7 bases. Per germline, CDR1 MNHEY and CDR2 SVGAGI. V shed 2 bases, J shed 6 bases, and the junction held 3 bases outside the gene matches. This CDR3 has 13 amino acids.

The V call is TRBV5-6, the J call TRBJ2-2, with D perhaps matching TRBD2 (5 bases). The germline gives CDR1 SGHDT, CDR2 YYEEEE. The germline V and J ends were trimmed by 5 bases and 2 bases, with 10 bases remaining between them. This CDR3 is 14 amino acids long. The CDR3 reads CASRRTGNTGELFF. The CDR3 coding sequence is TGTGCCAGCAGAAGGACTGGAAACACCGGGGAGCTGTTTTTT.

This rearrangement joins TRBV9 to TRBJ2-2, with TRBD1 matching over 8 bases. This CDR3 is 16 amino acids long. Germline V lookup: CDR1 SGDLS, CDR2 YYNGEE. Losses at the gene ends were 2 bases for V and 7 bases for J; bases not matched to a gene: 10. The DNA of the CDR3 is TGTGCCAGCAGCGTCTCCGGGACAGGTGTTAGCGGGGAGCTGTTTTTT. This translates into CASSVSGTGVSGELFF.